A selection of T cell receptor beta chains follows, all from one sample in a study of T cells after yellow fever vaccination. TCRdb processed the 5' RACE reads anew with MiXCR; each CDR3 protein has one entry. The sample includes under 500,000 distinct CDR3 sequences, roughly a sixth of them seen just once. Source: PBMCs, taken before the yellow fever booster vaccination. Source of these receptors: a man aged 18 to 30 who received the YFV17D yellow fever vaccine. Both conserved end residues are part of each CDR3. Fields, in order: clone size, D gene, V gene, J gene, CDR3 DNA, CDR3 protein. A D gene is named only where the DNA matches it firmly. Only part of the rows carry a size: once, few, many, or a class if the clone is expanded.

>few|NA|TRBV5-1|TRBJ1-2
TGCGCCAGCAGCTTGAATCCGGCGACAGCAAAATGGTATGGCTACACCTTC
CASSLNPATAKWYGYTF
>few|NA|TRBV20-1|TRBJ1-2
TGCAGTGCGCGGACAGTAGAATATGGCTACACCTTC
CSARTVEYGYTF
>few|NA|TRBV3-1|TRBJ2-1
TGTGCCAGCAGCCAAGATAGTGGGTTTCGCAATGAGCAGTTCTTC
CASSQDSGFRNEQFF
>NA|NA|TRBV6-5|TRBJ1-1
TGTGCCAGCAGTTCGAGTCTCGGGAACACTGAAGCTTTCTTT
CASSSSLGNTEAFF
>NA|NA|TRBV11-1|TRBJ1-2
TGTGCCAGCAGCTTCACAACTAACTATGGCTACACCTTC
CASSFTTNYGYTF
>NA|NA|TRBV19|TRBJ2-5
TGTGCCAGTAGTGCCCACGACTCTAGCGCAGTGGGAGAGACCCAGTACTTC
CASSAHDSSAVGETQYF
>NA|NA|TRBV7-9|TRBJ2-1
TGTGCCAGCAGCTTAGCAAGGGGCTTCTACAATGAGCAGTTCTTC
CASSLARGFYNEQFF
>NA|TRBD1|TRBV25-1|TRBJ2-7
TGTGCCAGCAGTGAAAGGGGGCTACTCTACGAGCAGTACTTC
CASSERGLLYEQYF
>few|TRBD1|TRBV20-1|TRBJ1-2
TGCAGTGCTTTTAGGGGGCATGGCTACACCTTC
CSAFRGHGYTF
>NA|NA|TRBV19|TRBJ2-2
TGTGCCAGCAAGGGCCTCGCGAACACCGGGGAGCTGTTTTTT
CASKGLANTGELFF
>NA|NA|TRBV7-2|TRBJ1-6
TGTGCCAGCAGTACTAGAGGGACCCTCCACTTT
CASSTRGTLHF
>NA|TRBD1|TRBV2|TRBJ1-4
TGTGCCAGCACAAGGGACAGGGATGAAAAACTGTTTTTT
CASTRDRDEKLFF
>NA|TRBD1|TRBV14|TRBJ2-5
TGTGCCAGCAGCCAAACAGGGGTCCGAGAGACCCAGTACTTC
CASSQTGVRETQYF
>NA|TRBD2|TRBV20-1|TRBJ2-3
TGCAGTGCCGCTTGGGAGCGGGGGGGTGTAGATACGCAGTATTTT
CSAAWERGGVDTQYF
>NA|NA|TRBV7-6|TRBJ2-3
TGTGCCAGCAGCTCCTTTGCGACAGATACGCAGTATTTT
CASSSFATDTQYF
>NA|TRBD2|TRBV25-1|TRBJ2-4
TGTGCCAGCAGTGGCCTCGGGGCTAGCGGGGGGACAAACATTCAGTACTTC
CASSGLGASGGTNIQYF
>few|NA|TRBV2|TRBJ1-1
TGTGCCAGCAGTGATTGGGCAGGGACTGAAGCTTTCTTT
CASSDWAGTEAFF
>few|TRBD1|TRBV4-3|TRBJ1-4
TGCGCCAGCAGCCAAGTGGACAGGGAAGGTGAAAAACTGTTTTTT
CASSQVDREGEKLFF
>NA|NA|TRBV2|TRBJ1-2
TGTGCCAGCAGTGAAAAAGACAGGAGGGGTCCTGCTAACTATGGCTACACCTTC
CASSEKDRRGPANYGYTF
>few|TRBD1|TRBV3-1|TRBJ1-6
TGTGCCAGCAGCAGAAGGGACAGGGGGCTCTATTCACCCCTCCACTTT
CASSRRDRGLYSPLHF
>few|NA|TRBV5-5|TRBJ2-1
TGTGCCAGCAGCCGGGGACAAAACAATGAGCAGTTCTTC
CASSRGQNNEQFF
>NA|TRBD1|TRBV19|TRBJ2-2
TGCGGGACAGCGAACACCGGGGAGCTGTTTTTT
CGTANTGELFF
>few|TRBD2|TRBV12-3/TRBV12-4|TRBJ2-3
TGTGCCAGCAGTTACAGAAGCGGGGGGGCCGATACGCAGTATTTT
CASSYRSGGADTQYF
>few|TRBD1|TRBV5-1|TRBJ2-5
TGCGCCAGCAGCCGGACAGGAGGTGGGGAGACCCAGTACTTC
CASSRTGGGETQYF
>NA|NA|TRBV29-1|TRBJ2-7
TGCAGCGTTCTTGACCTTAGGAGCGGGGAGCAGTACTTC
CSVLDLRSGEQYF
>few|NA|TRBV4-1|TRBJ1-2
TGCGCCAGCAGCCAAACCAGTGGCGAAGTAATTTACTATGGCTACACCTTC
CASSQTSGEVIYYGYTF
>NA|TRBD1|TRBV4-1|TRBJ1-5
TGCGCCAGCAGCCAAAGACAGGGGGGCAATCAGCCCCAGCATTTT
CASSQRQGGNQPQHF
>few|NA|TRBV7-2|TRBJ2-7
TGTGCCAGCAGCTTAGAATCGGGCCCTGGCTCCTACGAGCAGTACTTC
CASSLESGPGSYEQYF
>NA|NA|TRBV29-1|TRBJ2-7
TGCAGCGTGCCAGGGGCTGGTGATACCTACGAGCAGTACTTC
CSVPGAGDTYEQYF
>NA|TRBD2|TRBV13|TRBJ2-1
TGTGCCAGCAGCCGCACTAGCGGGGATTACAATGAGCAGTTCTTC
CASSRTSGDYNEQFF
>few|TRBD1|TRBV6-6|TRBJ1-5
TGTGTCGTACGCTCAGGGGGGGGCAATCAGCCCCAGCATTTT
CVVRSGGGNQPQHF
>few|NA|TRBV4-3|TRBJ1-6
TGCGCCAGCAGCCAAGATCGTAATCCGGGACGGACGGAGTCACCCCTCCACTTT
CASSQDRNPGRTESPLHF
>NA|NA|TRBV13|TRBJ1-2
TGTGCCAGCAGCTTAGACCCAGGGACAAACTATGGCTACACCTTC
CASSLDPGTNYGYTF
>NA|NA|TRBV7-2|TRBJ2-2
TGTGCCAGCAGCTTAGCGCCGATGACCGGGGAGCTGTTTTTT
CASSLAPMTGELFF
>few|NA|TRBV27|TRBJ2-1
TGTGCCAGCAGTCGCGAGGGGCGCAGGTACAATGAGCAGTTCTTC
CASSREGRRYNEQFF
>many|TRBD1|TRBV4-1|TRBJ2-7
TGCGCCAGCAGCCAAGAAGTGGGGACAGGGGGCTCCTACGAGCAGTACTTC
CASSQEVGTGGSYEQYF
>NA|NA|TRBV5-1|TRBJ2-2
TGCGCCAGCAGCTTGGCCGAGCAGGGTGGGAACACCGGGGAGCTGTTTTTT
CASSLAEQGGNTGELFF
>many|NA|TRBV20-1|TRBJ2-5
TGCAGTGCTAGAGATTCTGCTTCGCGCGATTGGGAGACCCAGTACTTC
CSARDSASRDWETQYF
>NA|TRBD1|TRBV5-1|TRBJ2-4
TGCGCCAGCAATCCCAGCGGACAGGGGAACATTCAGTACTTC
CASNPSGQGNIQYF
>few|NA|TRBV10-3|TRBJ2-7
TGTGCCATCAGTGAGTTAAAGGTTCGCTACGAGCAGTACTTC
CAISELKVRYEQYF
>few|NA|TRBV10-3|TRBJ2-7
TGTGCCATCAGGCGAACAGGGTCCTACGAGCAGTACTTC
CAIRRTGSYEQYF
>NA|NA|TRBV3-1|TRBJ2-3
TGTGCCAGCAGCCAATTGGCAACGGGGGGCACAGATACGCAGTATTTT
CASSQLATGGTDTQYF
>NA|NA|TRBV5-4|TRBJ2-3
TGTGCCAGCAGCTTCTATGTAGCGGCAGATACGCAGTATTTT
CASSFYVAADTQYF
>NA|NA|TRBV9|TRBJ2-2
TGTGCCAGCAGCGTAGCTGCGAACACCGGGGAGCTGTTTTTT
CASSVAANTGELFF
>many|NA|TRBV24-1|TRBJ2-1
TGTGCCACCGGGGACCGCAGCTCCTACAATGAGCAGTTCTTC
CATGDRSSYNEQFF
>NA|TRBD1|TRBV20-1|TRBJ2-5
TGCAGTGCTAGAGCGACAGGGACAGAGACCCAGTACTTC
CSARATGTETQYF
>NA|TRBD1|TRBV7-2|TRBJ1-2
TGTGCCAGCACCTTGACAGGGAACTATGGCTACACCTTC
CASTLTGNYGYTF
>NA|TRBD1|TRBV9|TRBJ2-7
TGTGCCAGCAGCGGAGGGCCGGGACAGGGGGTCCACGAGCAGTACTTC
CASSGGPGQGVHEQYF
>few|NA|TRBV4-1|TRBJ1-4
TGCGCCAGCAGCCAAGGGGCACAGGGTCGGTCTAATGAAAAACTGTTTTTT
CASSQGAQGRSNEKLFF
>few|TRBD1|TRBV6-5|TRBJ2-2
TGTGCCAGCAGACCACACAGGGGCTTCACCGGGGAGCTGTTTTTT
CASRPHRGFTGELFF
>NA|NA|TRBV6-6|TRBJ2-5
TGTGCCAGCAGTTACCTTGTAGGTGGAGGGGAGACCCAGTACTTC
CASSYLVGGGETQYF
>NA|TRBD1|TRBV20-1|TRBJ2-1
TGCAGTGCTCCTAGGGACAGTTACTCCTACAATGAGCAGTTCTTC
CSAPRDSYSYNEQFF
>few|NA|TRBV20-1|TRBJ1-3
TGCAGTGCTGCGAGGGGTCCCGGAAACACCATATATTTT
CSAARGPGNTIYF
>NA|TRBD1|TRBV4-1|TRBJ2-1
TGCGCCAGCAGCATCGGACAGGGCCAAGATGAGCAGTTCTTC
CASSIGQGQDEQFF